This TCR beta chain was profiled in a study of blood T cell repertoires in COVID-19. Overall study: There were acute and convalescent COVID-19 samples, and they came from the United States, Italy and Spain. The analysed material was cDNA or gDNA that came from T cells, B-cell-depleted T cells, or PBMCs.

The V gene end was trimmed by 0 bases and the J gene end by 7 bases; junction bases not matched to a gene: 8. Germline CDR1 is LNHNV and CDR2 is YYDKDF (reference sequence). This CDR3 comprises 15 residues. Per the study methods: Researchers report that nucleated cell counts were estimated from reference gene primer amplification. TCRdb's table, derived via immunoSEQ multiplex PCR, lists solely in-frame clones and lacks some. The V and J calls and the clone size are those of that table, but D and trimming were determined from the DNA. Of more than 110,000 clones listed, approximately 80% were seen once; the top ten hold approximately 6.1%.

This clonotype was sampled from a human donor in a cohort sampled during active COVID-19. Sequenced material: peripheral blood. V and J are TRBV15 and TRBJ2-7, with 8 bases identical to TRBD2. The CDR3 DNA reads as TGTGCCACCAGCAGAGATGACGGGGGGGTGAATGAGCAGTACTTC. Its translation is CATSRDDGGVNEQYF.